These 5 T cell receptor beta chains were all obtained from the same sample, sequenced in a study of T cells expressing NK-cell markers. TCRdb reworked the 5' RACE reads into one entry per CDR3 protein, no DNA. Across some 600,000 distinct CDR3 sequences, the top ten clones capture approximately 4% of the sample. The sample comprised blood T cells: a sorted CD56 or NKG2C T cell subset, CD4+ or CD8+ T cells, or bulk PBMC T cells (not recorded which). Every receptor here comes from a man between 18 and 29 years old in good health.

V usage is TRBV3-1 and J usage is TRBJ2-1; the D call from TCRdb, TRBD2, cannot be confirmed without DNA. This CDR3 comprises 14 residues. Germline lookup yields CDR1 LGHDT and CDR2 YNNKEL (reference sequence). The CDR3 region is CASSQDAGANEQFF.

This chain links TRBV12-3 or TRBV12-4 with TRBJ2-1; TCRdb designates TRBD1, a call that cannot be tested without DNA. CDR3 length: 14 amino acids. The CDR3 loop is CASSLQGAGNEQFF.

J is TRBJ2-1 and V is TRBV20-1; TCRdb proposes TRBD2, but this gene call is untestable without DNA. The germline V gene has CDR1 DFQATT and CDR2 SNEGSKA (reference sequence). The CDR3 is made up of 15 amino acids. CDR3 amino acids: CSARGIAGDQYEQFF.

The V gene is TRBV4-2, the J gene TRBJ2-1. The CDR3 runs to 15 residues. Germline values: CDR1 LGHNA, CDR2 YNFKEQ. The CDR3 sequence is CASSQDLWTDNEQFF.

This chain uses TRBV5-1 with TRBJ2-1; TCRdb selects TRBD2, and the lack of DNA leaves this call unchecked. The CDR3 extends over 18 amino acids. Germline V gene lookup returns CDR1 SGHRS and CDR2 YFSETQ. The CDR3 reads CASSLEGSGSRGYNEQFF.